This TCR beta chain was recorded in a study of T cell changes during pregnancy in multiple sclerosis. Sequenced by immunoSEQ multiplex PCR; TCRdb stores in-frame clones only, minus some. This table has tens of thousands of clones, 80% to 95% appearing once. This clone was seen just once. V lost 3 bases, J lost 3 bases, and 7 bases lay in between. Germline V lookup: CDR1 SGHVS, CDR2 FNYEAQ. CDR3 length: 13 residues. The sequence was collected from a female donor with multiple sclerosis, enrolled in a pregnancy study. The V call is TRBV7-6, the J call TRBJ2-3; D gene ambiguous. Sample: CD4+ T cells from peripheral blood mononuclear cells, taken before pregnancy. This CDR3 is CASSFRETDTQYF. The CDR3 DNA follows: TGTGCCAGCAGCTTTCGAGAGACAGATACGCAGTATTTT.